Below are 18 T cell receptor beta chains sequenced from a single sample in a study of CD8 T cells in ankylosing spondylitis. From the 5' RACE reads, TCRdb called clonotypes with MiXCR, one entry per CDR3 protein. The sample has roughly 440,000 distinct CDR3 sequences; roughly 18% are singletons. These TCRs are of unknown antigen specificity. Study-level results: There was a TCR beta motif, made of several highly homologous variants, that appeared characteristic of ankylosing spondylitis blood.

Sequenced sample: blood, either unsorted or a sorted T cell fraction (not recorded which). The source of these receptors is a male donor with ankylosing spondylitis.

V usage is TRBV6-1 and J usage is TRBJ1-1; TRBD1 might be the D (6 bases). Germline lookup yields CDR1 MNHNS and CDR2 SASEGT. Trimming left V 7 bases short and J 2 bases short, with 14 bases between. There are 14 residues in the CDR3. The DNA for the CDR3 is TGTGCCAGCACGGTGACAGGAGCCAACACTGAAGCTTTCTTT. Translating gives CASTVTGANTEAFF.

This clonotype turned up a few times. The rearrangement uses TRBV28 and TRBJ1-4; D uncertain. Trimming removed 4 bases from V and 7 bases from J, with 7 bases in between. This CDR3 is built from 12 residues. CDR1 MDHEN and CDR2 SYDVKM come from the germline V gene. The CDR3 bases are TGTGCCAGCAGTTCCCGGACTGAAAAACTGTTTTTT. Encoded protein: CASSSRTEKLFF.

This clonotype was counted many times. The chain joins TRBV12-3 or TRBV12-4 to TRBJ2-3, with D tentatively TRBD1 (5 bases). The germline V and J ends were trimmed by 6 bases and 5 bases, with 9 bases remaining between them. The CDR3 length is 12 residues. CDR3 DNA: TGTGCCAGCAGCTTAAGGGGAGATACGCAGTATTTT. As protein: CASSLRGDTQYF.

The genes are TRBV20-1 and TRBJ2-4; 9 bases line up with TRBD2. Germline CDR1 DFQATT, CDR2 SNEGSKA (reference sequence). The junction had 3 bases not matched to a gene; V was cut back by 0 bases and J by 0 bases. This CDR3 is 16 amino acids long. Written as DNA, the CDR3 is TGCAGTGCTAGAGATTCTAGCGGGATAGCCAAAAACATTCAGTACTTC. Protein: CSARDSSGIAKNIQYF.

This clonotype was counted many times. V is TRBV29-1 and J is TRBJ2-5; no firm D call. V lost 8 bases and J 5 bases, leaving 15 bases between the germline ends. The CDR3 runs to 12 residues. From germline, CDR1 is SQVTM and CDR2 ANQGSEA. The DNA of the CDR3 is TGCAGCTCGAGGACCGTGGGGGAGACCCAGTACTTC. The encoded protein is CSSRTVGETQYF.

With respect to this clonotype: A much larger clonotype is one base distant, so this may be a read error. The chain combines TRBV20-1 with TRBJ2-1; D uncertain. CDR3 size: 14 residues. Germline CDR1 is DFQATT and CDR2 is SNEGSKA (reference sequence). As DNA, the CDR3 is TGCAGTGCCCCTAAGGGCCGTTCCTACAATGAGCAGTCCTTC. It specifies CSAPKGRSYNEQSF.

This clonotype was observed a handful of times. The rearrangement joins TRBV20-1 to TRBJ2-1; TRBD2 matches at 11 bases. This CDR3 is 15 amino acids long. Per the germline V gene, CDR1 is DFQATT and CDR2 is SNEGSKA (reference sequence). The ends lost 0 bases at V and 7 bases at J; junction bases unmatched: 5. CDR3 protein: CSAREQIAGGNEQFF. CDR3 nucleotide sequence: TGCAGTGCTAGAGAACAAATAGCGGGAGGGAATGAGCAGTTCTTC.

This clonotype was seen more than once but under ten times. The chain recombines TRBV18 with TRBJ2-3; D uncertain. This CDR3 has 14 residues. Trimming cost V 3 bases and J 5 bases, with 12 bases left between them. Germline CDR1 and CDR2: KGHSH and LQKENI. Here the CDR3 DNA reads TGTGCCAGCTCACCCGGCCCTTCCGGAGATACGCAGTATTTT. Its translation is CASSPGPSGDTQYF.

The rearrangement uses TRBV7-9 and TRBJ2-3; D remains unclear. This CDR3 region has 12 residues. Germline values: CDR1 SEHNR, CDR2 FQNEAQ (reference sequence). V was pared by 3 bases and J by 4 bases, with 5 bases between. The CDR3 protein is CASSFTADTQYF. The CDR3 nucleotides are TGTGCCAGCAGCTTCACCGCAGATACGCAGTATTTT.

The chain is built from TRBV12-3 or TRBV12-4 and TRBJ1-2, with D perhaps matching TRBD1 (5 bases). Trimming cost V 2 bases and J 4 bases, with 11 bases left between them. This CDR3 has 14 residues. The CDR3 nucleotides read TGTGCCAGCAGTTTAAGGGGAATACCCTATGGCTACACCTTC. Its protein product is CASSLRGIPYGYTF.

This clonotype has a handful of counts. The chain links TRBV27 to TRBJ2-3; maybe TRBD1 (5 bases). The CDR3 is 16 residues long. Germline V CDR1 and CDR2: MNHEY, SMNVEV (reference sequence). V lost 5 bases to trimming and J lost 1 base, with 16 bases between them. This CDR3 reads CASSLTTALGTDTQYF. The CDR3, as DNA: TGTGCCAGCAGTCTAACGACAGCGCTGGGCACAGATACGCAGTATTTT.

This clonotype came up a few times. The rearrangement links TRBV2 to TRBJ2-2; D possibly uses TRBD1 or TRBD2 (6 bases each). The V and J ends lost 8 bases and 0 bases respectively, with 10 bases between them. This CDR3 is built from 14 residues. In germline, CDR1 is SNHLY, CDR2 FYNNEI. The CDR3 sequence is CASAGQTNTGELFF. CDR3 DNA sequence: TGTGCCAGCGCGGGACAAACGAACACCGGGGAGCTGTTTTTT.

This clonotype was detected ten times or more. This chain uses TRBV11-2 with TRBJ1-1; a weak D match, TRBD1 (5 bases). Deletions cut 5 bases from V and 7 bases from J, with 8 bases between. The CDR3 length is 11 residues. The germline V gene has CDR1 SGHAT and CDR2 FQNNGV. Written as DNA, the CDR3 is TGTGCCAGCAGCCAGGGTTATGAAGCTTTCTTT. Protein: CASSQGYEAFF.

This clonotype was counted between two and nine times. V gene TRBV20-1 combines with J gene TRBJ1-1; 8 bases fit TRBD1. J gave up 0 bases and V 6 bases, and 15 bases lay outside the gene matches. The length of the CDR3 is 17 residues. CDR1 is DFQATT, CDR2 SNEGSKA, per germline (reference sequence). The CDR3: CSAQLTGTGSLNTEAFF. The CDR3 region has the DNA TGCAGTGCCCAGCTAACCGGGACAGGAAGTTTGAACACTGAAGCTTTCTTT.

The chain couples TRBV18 to TRBJ1-1; tentatively, D is TRBD1 (6 bases). Looked up from germline, CDR1 is KGHSH and CDR2 is LQKENI. The CDR3 is 17 residues long. V was pared by 0 bases and J by 0 bases, with 14 bases between. The CDR3 DNA reads as TGTGCCAGCTCACCACCGAGGGGGGGAAATATGAACACTGAAGCTTTCTTT. Translating gives CASSPPRGGNMNTEAFF. The variable domain in full, with the rest retrieved from reference TRBV18 and TRBJ1-1, is NAGVMQNPRHLVRRRGQEARLRCSPMKGHSHVYWYRQLPEEGLKFMVYLQKENIIDESGMPKERFSAEFPKEGPSILRIQQVVRGDSAAYFCASSPPRGGNMNTEAFFGQGTRLTVV.

This clonotype came up a few times. The V and J genes are TRBV3-1 and TRBJ1-5, with TRBD1 identical over 8 bases. CDR3 length equals 14 residues. The V gene end was trimmed by 2 bases and the J gene end by 9 bases; junction bases not matched to a gene: 6. Per the germline V gene, CDR1 is LGHDT and CDR2 is YNNKEL (reference sequence). The CDR3 DNA reads as TGTGCCAGCAGCCAATCAGGGGGCCTCGTGCCCCAGCATTTT. Encoded protein: CASSQSGGLVPQHF.

This clonotype has only a few counts. The chain has TRBV4-1 and TRBJ1-6, with D unclear. Germline CDR1 and CDR2: MGHRA and YSYEKL. The V gene lost 4 bases and the J gene lost 9 bases, with 13 bases spanning the gap. The CDR3 has 14 amino acids. CDR3 in amino acids: CASSPGPHTSPLHF. In DNA, the CDR3 is TGCGCCAGCAGCCCTGGGCCCCATACTTCACCCCTCCACTTT.

This clonotype was recorded a few times. The J gene is TRBJ2-3, the V gene TRBV7-2; D may be TRBD1 or TRBD2 (5 bases each). V gave up 1 base and J gave up 4 bases, with 12 bases separating them. Germline V gene sequence: CDR1 SGHTA, CDR2 FQGNSA. CDR3 length: 15 amino acids. The CDR3 DNA is TGTGCCAGCAGCTTAGGTGGGGGTGGATCAGATACGCAGTATTTT. Amino acid sequence: CASSLGGGGSDTQYF.